One sample yielded the 26 T cell receptor beta chains listed below, sequenced in a study of T cell changes during pregnancy in multiple sclerosis. Measured with immunoSEQ multiplex PCR; TCRdb has only the in-frame clones, and not every one. The table lists over 70,000 clones, around 93% of them singletons. The input for sequencing was peripheral blood, taken in the first trimester of pregnancy. Receptors were obtained from a female donor in good health, enrolled as a control in a pregnancy study.

The chain joins TRBV6-5 to TRBJ2-1; possibly TRBD1 for D (6 bases). The CDR3 has 14 amino acids. CDR1 is MNHEY, CDR2 SVGAGI, per germline. V was pared by 7 bases and J by 5 bases, with 15 bases between. The CDR3 nucleotides read TGTGCCAGCAAGCGTCGACAGGTACACAATGAGCAGTTCTTC. Protein product: CASKRRQVHNEQFF.

The chain employs TRBV6-6 and TRBJ2-5; a possible D gene is TRBD2 (7 bases). CDR1 and CDR2 from the germline V gene are MNHNY and SVGAGI (reference sequence). The ends were cut back, 6 bases at V and 4 bases at J, with 18 bases in the middle. CDR3 length: 15 residues. The CDR3 nucleotides are TGTGCCAGCAGCCACCCCGCAGGGGAGGGAGAGACCCAGTACTTC. Protein product: CASSHPAGEGETQYF.

The chain uses TRBV18 and TRBJ1-3, with a weak D call TRBD1 (6 bases). The length of the CDR3 is 14 residues. Germline V gene sequence: CDR1 KGHSH, CDR2 LQKENI. V lost 2 bases to trimming and J lost 2 bases, with 7 bases between them. CDR3 amino acids: CASSPAGAGNTIYF. The DNA for the CDR3 is TGTGCCAGCTCACCAGCAGGGGCTGGAAACACCATATATTTT.

The DNA for the CDR3 is TGCGCCAGCAGCGCCCAGGGGGCTGGGGGTGAAAAACTGTTTTTT. It codes for CASSAQGAGGEKLFF. The chain uses TRBV4-3 and TRBJ1-4; 8 nucleotides agree with TRBD1. V gave up 5 bases and J gave up 7 bases; unmatched junction bases: 9. Germline V gene sequence: CDR1 LGHNA, CDR2 YSLEER. The CDR3 consists of 15 residues.

The chain is built from TRBV7-3 and TRBJ1-2, with a weak D call TRBD1 (6 bases). This CDR3 contains 13 residues. Between the trimmed V and J ends, which lost 6 bases and 8 bases, there was a span of 16 bases. CDR1 is SGHTA, CDR2 FQGTGA, per germline. In DNA, the CDR3 is TGTGCCAGCAGTCCAGGGGAAATCTCGGGCTACACCTTC. As protein: CASSPGEISGYTF.

V usage is TRBV28 and J usage is TRBJ2-7; TRBD1 aligns across 9 bases. The length of the CDR3 is 16 residues. V lost 5 bases to trimming and J lost 1 base; unmatched junction nucleotides: 9. Germline CDR1 MDHEN, CDR2 SYDVKM. The CDR3 reads CASSPSTGTGSYEQYF. The CDR3 DNA is TGTGCCAGCAGTCCTAGTACCGGGACAGGGTCCTACGAGCAGTACTTC.

The sample holds one count of this clone. This chain joins TRBV11-2 and TRBJ1-1; TRBD1 aligns across 7 bases. The CDR3 runs 14 residues. After removal of 1 base from V and 6 bases from J, the junction contained 5 bases not matched to a gene. Germline values: CDR1 SGHAT, CDR2 FQNNGV. CDR3 sequence: CASSLGQGDAEAFF. CDR3 DNA: TGTGCCAGCAGCTTAGGTCAGGGGGACGCTGAAGCTTTCTTT.

This chain links TRBV29-1 with TRBJ2-2; maybe TRBD1 (6 bases). Germline values: CDR1 SQVTM, CDR2 ANQGSEA. Trimming shortened V by 5 bases and J by 1 base, and 11 bases separated the two germline ends. This CDR3 is 14 amino acids long. The CDR3 loop is CSVTTDRNTGELFF. In nucleotides, the CDR3 is TGCAGCGTTACCACGGACAGGAACACCGGGGAGCTGTTTTTT.

The rearrangement links TRBV6-5 to TRBJ2-3, with D tentatively TRBD2 (5 bases). Germline CDR1 is MNHEY and CDR2 is SVGAGI. Trimming cost V 4 bases and J 0 bases, with 14 bases left between them. The CDR3 is made up of 16 amino acids. The CDR3 nucleotides are TGTGCCAGCAGTTTCGGACTGCCCCCAAGCACAGATACGCAGTATTTT. Protein sequence: CASSFGLPPSTDTQYF.

This rearrangement joins TRBV11-2 to TRBJ2-1, with 7 bases matching TRBD1. CDR1 is SGHAT and CDR2 is FQNNGV in the germline V gene. CDR3 length equals 13 residues. Losses at the gene ends were 3 bases for V and 7 bases for J; bases not matched to a gene: 3. The CDR3 DNA reads as TGTGCCAGCAGCTTCCGCAGGGGGAATGAGCAGTTCTTC. Translating it yields CASSFRRGNEQFF.

The chain uses TRBV6-6 and TRBJ1-2; D may be TRBD1 (5 bases). The CDR3 runs to 12 residues. Germline-derived CDR1 and CDR2 are MNHNY and SVGAGI (reference sequence). V was shortened by 4 bases and J by 4 bases, with 7 bases between the two germline ends. The CDR3 region has the DNA TGTGCCAGCAGTTTGGGGCCCTATGGCTACACCTTC. This sequence encodes CASSLGPYGYTF.

The chain has TRBV13 and TRBJ2-6; 7 bases align to TRBD2. J was trimmed by 0 bases and V by 5 bases; bases with no gene match: 10. Germline V CDR1 and CDR2: PRHDT, FYEKMQ (reference sequence). The CDR3 length is 18 residues. CDR3 coding DNA: TGTGCCAGCAGCCCCCGGGACTACAAAAGCTCTGGGGCCAACGTCCTGACTTTC. It is translated as CASSPRDYKSSGANVLTF. Full variable domain (missing parts from reference TRBV13 and TRBJ2-6): AAGVIQSPRHLIKEKRETATLKCYPIPRHDTVYWYQQGPGQDPQFLISFYEKMQSDKGSIPDRFSAQQFSDYHSELNMSSLELGDSALYFCASSPRDYKSSGANVLTFGAGSRLTVL.

The chain couples TRBV4-2 to TRBJ2-5, with D possibly being TRBD2 (6 bases). The CDR3 consists of 15 residues. Looked up from germline, CDR1 is LGHNA and CDR2 is YNFKEQ. Between the trimmed V and J ends, which lost 0 bases and 9 bases, there was a span of 17 bases. The CDR3 spells CASSQDRTSRGSQYF. The DNA of the CDR3 is TGTGCCAGCAGCCAAGATAGGACTTCCCGGGGGTCCCAGTACTTC.

The chain joins TRBV11-2 to TRBJ2-1; 13 bases are a match to TRBD2. Germline CDR1 SGHAT, CDR2 FQNNGV. The CDR3 loop spans 16 amino acids. With V trimmed by 5 bases and J by 6 bases, 7 bases remained unmatched. This CDR3 reads CASSETSGGPLNEQFF. DNA for the CDR3: TGTGCCAGCAGCGAGACTAGCGGGGGGCCTCTCAATGAGCAGTTCTTC.

The chain uses TRBV7-8 and TRBJ1-6; no definite D call. The CDR3 spans 15 residues. Trimming cost V 5 bases and J 0 bases, with 8 bases left between them. CDR1 is SGHVS, CDR2 FQNEAQ, per germline. For the CDR3, the DNA is TGTGCCAGCAGCGCACAGAGCTCCTATAATTCACCCCTCCACTTT. It specifies CASSAQSSYNSPLHF.

This chain joins TRBV18 and TRBJ1-1, with TRBD1 matching 7 bases. After removal of 4 bases from V and 0 bases from J, the junction contained 8 bases not matched to a gene. This CDR3 has 16 amino acids. Germline loops: CDR1 KGHSH, CDR2 LQKENI. The CDR3 nucleotides read TGTGCCAGCTCACTCGGGACAGCGTCCATGAACACTGAAGCTTTCTTT. Translating gives CASSLGTASMNTEAFF.

This chain links TRBV19 with TRBJ1-6; D might be TRBD1 (6 bases). Germline CDR1 is LNHDA and CDR2 is SQIVND (reference sequence). The CDR3 length is 14 residues. Trimming left V 3 bases short and J 9 bases short, with 12 bases between. CDR3 region: CASSITGIGSPLHF. CDR3 in DNA: TGTGCCAGTAGTATTACAGGGATCGGTTCACCCCTCCACTTT.

The chain links TRBV5-1 to TRBJ1-1, with 10 bases aligning to TRBD1. V trimming: 4 bases; J trimming: 0 bases; junction bases outside the gene matches: 6. Germline values: CDR1 SGHRS, CDR2 YFSETQ. The CDR3 covers 16 residues. The CDR3 is CASSIDRGQVNTEAFF. The CDR3 nucleotides read TGCGCCAGCAGCATTGACAGGGGGCAGGTGAACACTGAAGCTTTCTTT.

The rearrangement joins TRBV5-5 to TRBJ2-1, with TRBD2 matching 8 bases. The CDR3 spans 16 residues. CDR1 SGHKS and CDR2 YYEKEE come from the germline V gene (reference sequence). J lost 12 bases, V lost 0 bases, and 14 bases had no gene match. The CDR3 bases are TGTGCCAGCAGCTTGGAGTCCCCTCTACTAGCGGTCGGGCAGTTCTTC. Its protein is CASSLESPLLAVGQFF.

This chain connects TRBV28 to TRBJ2-5; no reliable D call. This CDR3 contains 14 residues. The germline V gene encodes CDR1 MDHEN and CDR2 SYDVKM. Trimming stripped 3 bases from V and 1 base from J, with 9 bases between. CDR3 DNA: TGTGCCAGCAGTTTTCTTACTATCCAAGAGACCCAGTACTTC. Its translation: CASSFLTIQETQYF.

This clone was recorded only once. This chain links TRBV19 with TRBJ1-5; 8 bases fit TRBD1. Unmatched junction bases numbered 9, after V lost 4 bases and J lost 4 bases. The germline gives CDR1 LNHDA, CDR2 SQIVND (reference sequence). This CDR3 has 16 residues. This chain's CDR3 is CASSTTDRGMNQPQHF. The CDR3 nucleotides are TGTGCCAGTAGTACCACTGACAGGGGAATGAATCAGCCCCAGCATTTT.

The chain recombines TRBV5-5 with TRBJ2-7; TRBD2 is a possible D gene (6 bases). V shed 2 bases and J shed 12 bases, with 15 bases lying between them. The CDR3 length is 12 residues. Germline loops: CDR1 SGHKS, CDR2 YYEKEE (reference sequence). CDR3 sequence reads: CASSFSGARWYF. The CDR3 bases are TGTGCCAGCAGCTTTAGCGGAGCCCGTTGGTACTTC. The entire variable domain, with the rest obtained from reference TRBV5-5 and TRBJ2-7, is as follows: DAGVTQSPTHLIKTRGQQVTLRCSPISGHKSVSWYQQVLGQGPQFIFQYYEKEERGRGNFPDRFSARQFPNYSSELNVNALLLGDSALYLCASSFSGARWYFGPGTRLTVT.

The chain links TRBV9 to TRBJ1-2; D is perhaps TRBD1 (5 bases). CDR1 and CDR2 (germline): SGDLS, YYNGEE. This CDR3 spans 13 amino acids. V gave up 0 bases and J gave up 7 bases, with 10 bases separating them. CDR3 loop: CASSVVSRGGYTF. As DNA, the CDR3 is TGTGCCAGCAGCGTAGTCAGTAGGGGTGGCTACACCTTC.

This chain joins TRBV6-1 and TRBJ1-5; TRBD1 matches 8 bases. The CDR3 has 15 amino acids. After removal of 5 bases from V and 6 bases from J, the junction contained 9 bases not matched to a gene. CDR1 is MNHNS and CDR2 is SASEGT in the germline V gene. The CDR3 sequence is CASSSGTGGGQPQHF. The CDR3 DNA is TGTGCCAGCAGTTCTGGGACAGGTGGCGGTCAGCCCCAGCATTTT.

The genes are TRBV27 and TRBJ1-5; 10 bases are a match to TRBD1. Germline-derived CDR1 and CDR2 are MNHEY and SMNVEV (reference sequence). The V and J ends lost 6 bases and 2 bases, in that order; junction bases with no gene match: 10. The CDR3 is made up of 17 amino acids. CDR3 sequence reads: CASSIRLGTGGNQPQHF. The DNA of the CDR3 is TGTGCCAGCAGCATCCGCCTTGGGACAGGGGGCAATCAGCCCCAGCATTTT.

The chain combines TRBV27 with TRBJ1-4, with 8 bases that match TRBD1. Germline CDR1 reads MNHEY; CDR2 reads SMNVEV (reference sequence). The CDR3 runs to 15 residues. Trimming at V came to 5 bases and at J to 3 bases, leaving 5 bases not matched to a gene. The DNA for the CDR3 is TGTGCCAGCAGTCCGACAGGGGAGGCTAATGAAAAACTGTTTTTT. Protein: CASSPTGEANEKLFF.